This TCR beta chain is from a study of blood T cell repertoires in COVID-19. Study-level background: Samples representing acute and convalescent COVID-19 were sourced from the United States, Italy and Spain.

Enrolled during active infection, Seattle patients were then followed longitudinally. Germline values: CDR1 LNHDA, CDR2 SQIVND (reference sequence). The CDR3 extends over 18 amino acids. Trimming pared 5 bases from V and 0 bases from J, leaving 22 bases between. In the original analysis: Nucleated cell number was recorded as an estimate derived from reference gene primer amplification. The table came from immunoSEQ multiplex PCR; TCRdb's copy has only in-frame clones and leaves some out. V, J and clone size were drawn from that table, and D and trimming were deduced from the DNA. The sample carries around 150,000 clones, 85% to 95% recorded once. A few counts support this clone.

The sequencing sample was made of peripheral blood. The rearrangement uses TRBV19 and TRBJ1-2; D possibly corresponds to TRBD1 (5 bases). The clonotype was recovered from a woman between 55 and 75 years old with COVID-19, enrolled during active disease. The CDR3 region is CASSYPSQGPTTNYGYTF. The CDR3 nucleotides read TGTGCCAGTAGTTACCCCTCCCAGGGCCCTACCACTAACTATGGCTACACCTTC. The variable domain in full, completed from reference TRBV19 and TRBJ1-2, reads DGGITQSPKYLFRKEGQNVTLSCEQNLNHDAMYWYRQDPGQGLRLIYYSQIVNDFQKGDIAEGYSVSREKKESFPLTVTSAQKNPTAFYLCASSYPSQGPTTNYGYTFGSGTRLTVV.